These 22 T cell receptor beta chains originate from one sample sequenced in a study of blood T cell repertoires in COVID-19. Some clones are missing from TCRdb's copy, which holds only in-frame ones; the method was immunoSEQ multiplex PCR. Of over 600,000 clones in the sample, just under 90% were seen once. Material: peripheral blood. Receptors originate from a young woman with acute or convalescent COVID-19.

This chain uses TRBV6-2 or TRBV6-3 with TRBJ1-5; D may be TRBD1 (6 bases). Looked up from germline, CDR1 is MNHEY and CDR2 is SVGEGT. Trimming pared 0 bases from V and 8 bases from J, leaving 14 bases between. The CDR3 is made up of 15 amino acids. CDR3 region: CASSYSGGAREPQHF. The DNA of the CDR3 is TGTGCCAGCAGTTACTCGGGGGGGGCAAGGGAGCCCCAGCATTTT.

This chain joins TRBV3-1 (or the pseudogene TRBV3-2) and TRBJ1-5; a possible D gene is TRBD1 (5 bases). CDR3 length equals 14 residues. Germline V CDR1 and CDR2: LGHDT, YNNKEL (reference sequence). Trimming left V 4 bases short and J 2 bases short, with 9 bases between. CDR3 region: CASSLRGGNQPQHF. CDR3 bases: TGTGCCAGCAGCCTTCGGGGGGGCAATCAGCCCCAGCATTTT.

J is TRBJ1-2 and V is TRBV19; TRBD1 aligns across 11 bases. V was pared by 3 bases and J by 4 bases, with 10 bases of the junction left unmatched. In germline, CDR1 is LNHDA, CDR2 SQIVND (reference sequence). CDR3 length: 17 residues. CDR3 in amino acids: CASSISWGQGDSYGYTF. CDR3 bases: TGTGCCAGTAGTATTTCATGGGGACAGGGGGACTCCTATGGCTACACCTTC.

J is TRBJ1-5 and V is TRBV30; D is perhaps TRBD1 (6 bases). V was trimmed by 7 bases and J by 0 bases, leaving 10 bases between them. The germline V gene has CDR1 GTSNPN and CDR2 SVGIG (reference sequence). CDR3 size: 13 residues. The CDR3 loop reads CALTGYSNQPQHF. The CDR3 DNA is TGTGCCTTGACAGGTTATAGCAATCAGCCCCAGCATTTT.

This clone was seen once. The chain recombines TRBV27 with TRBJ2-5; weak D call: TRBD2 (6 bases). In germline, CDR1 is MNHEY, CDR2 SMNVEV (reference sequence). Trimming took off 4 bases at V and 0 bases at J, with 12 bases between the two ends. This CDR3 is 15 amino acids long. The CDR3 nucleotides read TGTGCCAGCAGTTCCGCACTAGCCTACCAAGAGACCCAGTACTTC. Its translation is CASSSALAYQETQYF.

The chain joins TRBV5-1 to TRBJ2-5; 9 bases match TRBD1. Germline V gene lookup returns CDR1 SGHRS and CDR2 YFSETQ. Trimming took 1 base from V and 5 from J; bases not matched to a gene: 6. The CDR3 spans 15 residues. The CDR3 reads CASSLWDRDVETQYF. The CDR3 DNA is TGCGCCAGCAGCTTGTGGGACAGGGATGTTGAGACCCAGTACTTC.

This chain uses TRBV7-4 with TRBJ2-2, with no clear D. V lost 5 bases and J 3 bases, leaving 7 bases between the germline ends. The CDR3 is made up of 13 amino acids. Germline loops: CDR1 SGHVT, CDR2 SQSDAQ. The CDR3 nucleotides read TGTGCCAGCAGCCAAGACTACACCGGGGAGCTGTTTTTT. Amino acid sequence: CASSQDYTGELFF.

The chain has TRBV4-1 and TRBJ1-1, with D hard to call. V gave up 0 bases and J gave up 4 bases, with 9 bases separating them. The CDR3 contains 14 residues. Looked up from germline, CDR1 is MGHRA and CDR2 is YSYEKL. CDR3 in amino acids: CASSQESAGTEAFF. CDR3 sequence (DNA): TGCGCCAGCAGCCAAGAGTCTGCCGGCACTGAAGCTTTCTTT.

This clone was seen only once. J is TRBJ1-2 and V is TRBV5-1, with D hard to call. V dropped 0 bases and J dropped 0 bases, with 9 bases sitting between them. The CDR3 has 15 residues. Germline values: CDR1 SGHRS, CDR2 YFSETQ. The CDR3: CASSLGRGANYGYTF. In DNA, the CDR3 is TGCGCCAGCAGCTTGGGTCGGGGAGCTAACTATGGCTACACCTTC.

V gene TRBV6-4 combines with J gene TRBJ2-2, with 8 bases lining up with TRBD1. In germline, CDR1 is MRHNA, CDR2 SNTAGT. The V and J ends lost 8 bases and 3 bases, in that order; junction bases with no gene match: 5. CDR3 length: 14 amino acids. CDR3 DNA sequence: TGTGCCAGCCGGAACAGGGGGGACACCGGGGAGCTGTTTTTT. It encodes CASRNRGDTGELFF.

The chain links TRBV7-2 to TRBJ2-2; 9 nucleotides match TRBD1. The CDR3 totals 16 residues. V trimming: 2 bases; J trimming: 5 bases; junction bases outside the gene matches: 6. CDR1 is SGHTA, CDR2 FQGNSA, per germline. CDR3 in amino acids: CASSLRGTGLTGELFF. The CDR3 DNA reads TGTGCCAGCAGCTTAAGAGGGACAGGGTTGACCGGGGAGCTGTTTTTT.

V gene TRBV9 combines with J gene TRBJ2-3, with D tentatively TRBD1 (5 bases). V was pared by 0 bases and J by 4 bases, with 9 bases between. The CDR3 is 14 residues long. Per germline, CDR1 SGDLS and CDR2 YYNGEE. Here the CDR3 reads CASSVGQSADTQYF. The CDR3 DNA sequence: TGTGCCAGCAGCGTAGGACAGTCGGCAGATACGCAGTATTTT.

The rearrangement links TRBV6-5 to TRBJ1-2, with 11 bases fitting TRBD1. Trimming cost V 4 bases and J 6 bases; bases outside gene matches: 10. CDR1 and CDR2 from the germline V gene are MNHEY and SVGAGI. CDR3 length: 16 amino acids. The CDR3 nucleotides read TGTGCCAGCAGTTTCCGGACAGGGGGCGCGAGGGATGGCTACACCTTC. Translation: CASSFRTGGARDGYTF.

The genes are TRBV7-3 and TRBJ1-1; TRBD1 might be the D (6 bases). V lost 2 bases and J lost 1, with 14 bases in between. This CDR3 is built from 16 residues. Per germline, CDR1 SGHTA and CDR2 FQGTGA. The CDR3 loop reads CASSLGSPGQNTEAFF. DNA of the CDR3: TGTGCCAGCAGCTTAGGTTCACCGGGACAGAACACTGAAGCTTTCTTT.

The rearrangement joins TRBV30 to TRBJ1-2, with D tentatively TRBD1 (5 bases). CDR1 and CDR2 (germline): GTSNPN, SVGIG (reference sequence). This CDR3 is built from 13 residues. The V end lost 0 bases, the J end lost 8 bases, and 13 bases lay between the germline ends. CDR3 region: CAWSVGGTGGYTF. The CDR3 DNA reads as TGTGCCTGGAGTGTCGGAGGGACCGGCGGCTACACCTTC.

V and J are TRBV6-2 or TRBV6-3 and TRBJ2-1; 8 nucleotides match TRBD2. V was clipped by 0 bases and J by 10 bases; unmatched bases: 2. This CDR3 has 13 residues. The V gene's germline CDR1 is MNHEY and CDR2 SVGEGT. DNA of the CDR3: TGTGCCAGCAGTTACTCGCGGGGGGTCGAGCAGTTCTTC. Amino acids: CASSYSRGVEQFF.

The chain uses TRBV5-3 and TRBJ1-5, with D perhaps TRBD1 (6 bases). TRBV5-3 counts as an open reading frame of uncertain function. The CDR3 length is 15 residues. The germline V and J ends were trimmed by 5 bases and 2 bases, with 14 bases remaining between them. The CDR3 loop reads CARRDQGLCNQPQHF. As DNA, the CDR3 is TGTGCCAGAAGAGATCAGGGGTTATGCAATCAGCCCCAGCATTTT.

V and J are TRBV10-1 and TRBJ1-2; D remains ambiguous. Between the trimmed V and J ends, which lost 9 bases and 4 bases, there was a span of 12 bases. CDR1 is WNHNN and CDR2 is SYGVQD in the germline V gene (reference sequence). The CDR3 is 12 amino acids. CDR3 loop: CARRVRGYGYTF. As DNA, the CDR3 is TGCGCCAGGAGGGTTCGCGGCTATGGCTACACCTTC.

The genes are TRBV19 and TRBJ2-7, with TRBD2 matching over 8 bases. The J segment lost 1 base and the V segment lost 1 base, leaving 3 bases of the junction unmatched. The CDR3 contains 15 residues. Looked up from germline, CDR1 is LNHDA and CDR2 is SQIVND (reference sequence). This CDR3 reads CASSIGTGGSYEQYF. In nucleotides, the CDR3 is TGTGCCAGTAGTATAGGTACGGGGGGGTCCTACGAGCAGTACTTC.

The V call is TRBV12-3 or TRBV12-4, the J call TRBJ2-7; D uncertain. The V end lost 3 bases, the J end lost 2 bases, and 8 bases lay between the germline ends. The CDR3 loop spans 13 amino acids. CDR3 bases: TGTGCCAGCAGTTTTGCAGAAACCTACGAGCAGTACTTC. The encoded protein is CASSFAETYEQYF.

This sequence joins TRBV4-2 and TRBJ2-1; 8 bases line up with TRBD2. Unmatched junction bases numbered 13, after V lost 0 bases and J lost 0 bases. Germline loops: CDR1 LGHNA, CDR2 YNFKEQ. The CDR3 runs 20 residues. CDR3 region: CASSQDLLRGAASSYNEQFF. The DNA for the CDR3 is TGTGCCAGCAGCCAAGATTTGTTGCGGGGGGCTGCAAGCTCCTACAATGAGCAGTTCTTC.

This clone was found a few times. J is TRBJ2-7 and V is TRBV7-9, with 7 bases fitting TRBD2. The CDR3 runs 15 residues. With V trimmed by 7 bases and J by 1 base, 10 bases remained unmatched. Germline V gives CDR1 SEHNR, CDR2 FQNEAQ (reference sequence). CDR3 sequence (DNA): TGTGCCAGCATGGGAGGGTTATTAACGTCCTACGAGCAGTACTTC. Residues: CASMGGLLTSYEQYF.